This T cell receptor (beta chain) was observed in a study of beta chain features in type 1 diabetes. Study conclusions and caveats: Type 1 diabetes patients had VDJ junctions that carried fewer insertions and more deletions.

This clone was detected a few times. No antigen is known for it. Sequencing targeted expressed TCRB transcripts, as all isolated RNA had been reverse transcribed. Using immunoSEQ multiplex PCR, the repertoire was profiled, and TCRdb retains in-frame clones only, with some absent. The sample has about 110,000 clones, 30% to 40% seen once. Populations isolated by sorting all had purity greater than 95%. V was cut by 4 bases and J by 5 bases, with 14 bases left in between. Germline CDR1 SQVTM, CDR2 ANQGSEA. The CDR3 loop spans 14 amino acids. Material: stem cell memory CD4+ T cells from blood. The chain has TRBV29-1 and TRBJ1-4; a possible D gene is TRBD1 (6 bases). The clonotype originates from a woman between 18 and 29 years old in good health. The CDR3 region is CSVGKPGHNEKLFF. CDR3 sequence (DNA): TGCAGCGTTGGGAAACCGGGACACAATGAAAAACTGTTTTTT.